Described below is a single TCR beta chain sequence and its context. From germline, CDR1 is MNHEY and CDR2 SVGAGI. V lost 2 bases, J lost 5 bases, and 4 bases stayed unmatched. This CDR3 comprises 15 residues. The data originate from a study of control samples from healthy donors and cancer patients. Clones were read by immunoSEQ multiplex PCR, and TCRdb kept only the in-frame ones, dropping some. The table shows tens of thousands of clones, with 80% to 95% occurring only once. This TCR was sampled from a man aged 25-45 years with colorectal cancer. The V and J genes are TRBV6-5 and TRBJ2-2; 8 bases fit TRBD2. Sequencing was performed on PBMCs. The CDR3 sequence: CASSYAGGSTGELFF. The CDR3 DNA is TGTGCCAGCAGTTACGCGGGGGGTTCAACCGGGGAGCTGTTTTTT.